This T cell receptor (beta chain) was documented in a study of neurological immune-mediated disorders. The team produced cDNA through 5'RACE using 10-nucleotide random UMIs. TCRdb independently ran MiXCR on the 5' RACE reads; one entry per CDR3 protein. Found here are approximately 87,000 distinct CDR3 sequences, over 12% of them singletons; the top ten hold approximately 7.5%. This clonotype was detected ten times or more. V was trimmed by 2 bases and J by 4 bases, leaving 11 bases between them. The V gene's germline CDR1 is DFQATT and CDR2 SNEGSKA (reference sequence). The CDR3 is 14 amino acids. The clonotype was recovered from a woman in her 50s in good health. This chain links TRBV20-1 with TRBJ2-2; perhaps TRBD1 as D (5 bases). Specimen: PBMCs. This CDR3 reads CSARSQGGTGELFF. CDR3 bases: TGCAGTGCTAGAAGCCAGGGTGGCACCGGGGAGCTGTTTTTT.